Shown below are 29 T cell receptor beta chains from a single sample sequenced in a study of T cell repertoires and HLA-DP antigens. Their antigens are not known. TCRdb's table, derived via immunoSEQ multiplex PCR, lists solely in-frame clones and lacks some. Of roughly 120,000 clones listed, more than 85% were seen once; the top ten hold about 0.25%. The source material was CD4+ T cells from PBMCs. Receptor source: a woman aged 18-30 years in good health and CMV-seronegative.

The chain uses TRBV14 and TRBJ2-2, with D maybe TRBD2 (6 bases). Germline V gives CDR1 SGHDN, CDR2 FVKESK. This CDR3 spans 14 amino acids. Trimming removed 0 bases from V and 6 bases from J, with 8 bases in between. CDR3 in DNA: TGTGCCAGCAGCCAAGATTGGGAGGCCGGGGAGCTGTTTTTT. Translation gives CASSQDWEAGELFF.

In its sample, this clone was seen once. Written as DNA, the CDR3 is TGTGCCAGCAGCTTTACTAGCGCAGAGACCCAGTACTTC. Translated: CASSFTSAETQYF. The rearrangement links TRBV11-3 to TRBJ2-5; 7 positions agree with TRBD2. CDR1 and CDR2 (germline): SGHNT, YENEEA. V trimming: 3 bases; J trimming: 4 bases; junction bases outside the gene matches: 2. The CDR3 sequence is 13 residues long.

In this sample, this clone turned up once. The chain couples TRBV4-2 to TRBJ2-1; a possible D gene is TRBD2 (6 bases). With 4 bases removed from V and 8 bases from J, the gap between germline ends came to 18 bases. Germline CDR1 and CDR2: LGHNA and YNFKEQ. This CDR3 has 15 residues. CDR3 loop: CASSRGDSEEDEQFF. The CDR3 DNA reads as TGTGCCAGCAGCCGAGGGGACTCGGAGGAAGATGAGCAGTTCTTC.

V gene TRBV28 combines with J gene TRBJ2-3; D is possibly TRBD1 or TRBD2 (5 bases each). Germline values: CDR1 MDHEN, CDR2 SYDVKM. The CDR3 is 15 amino acids. Trimming removed 1 base at V and 0 bases at J, with 8 bases between. CDR3 in amino acids: CASSLSGSSTDTQYF. DNA for the CDR3: TGTGCCAGCAGTTTATCAGGGAGTAGCACAGATACGCAGTATTTT.

In its sample, this clone was seen once. The chain links TRBV6-6 to TRBJ2-7, with D tentatively TRBD1 or TRBD2 (5 bases each). The V end was cut by 3 bases, the J end by 0 bases, with 9 bases between. Germline V gives CDR1 MNHNY, CDR2 SVGAGI (reference sequence). This CDR3 contains 14 residues. CDR3 sequence: CASSYSGTSYEQYF. The CDR3, as DNA: TGTGCCAGCAGTTATTCGGGGACCTCCTACGAGCAGTACTTC.

The chain recombines TRBV6-1 with TRBJ2-4, with D possibly TRBD2 on 5 matching bases. V was clipped by 4 bases and J by 2 bases, with 15 bases between them. CDR3 length: 16 amino acids. Germline-derived CDR1 and CDR2 are MNHNS and SASEGT. The CDR3 DNA follows: TGTGCCAGCAGTGGAGCGACGAGGGCAACCAAAAACATTCAGTACTTC. It yields the protein CASSGATRATKNIQYF.

The chain joins TRBV5-1 to TRBJ2-2; D assignment may be TRBD1 or TRBD2 (7 bases each). This CDR3 comprises 17 residues. Trimming left V 4 bases short and J 13 bases short, with 29 bases between. The V gene's germline CDR1 is SGHRS and CDR2 YFSETQ. The CDR3 region has the DNA TGCGCCAGCAGCCGAACAGGGGAATGGACTAGTGGTGGCCCGCTGTTTTTT. It specifies CASSRTGEWTSGGPLFF.

This chain uses TRBV29-1 with TRBJ2-1; TRBD2 matches at 16 bases. Germline V gene data show CDR1 as SQVTM and CDR2 as ANQGSEA. With 6 bases clipped from V and 0 bases from J, the junction kept 8 bases outside the gene matches. CDR3 length: 18 residues. The CDR3 region is CSVRGTSGRGLSYNEQFF. The CDR3 nucleotides are TGCAGCGTCCGTGGGACTAGCGGGAGGGGACTCTCCTACAATGAGCAGTTCTTC.

CDR3: CASSFSFYEQYF. CDR3 DNA: TGTGCCAGCAGTTTCAGTTTTTACGAGCAGTACTTC. The rearrangement joins TRBV28 to TRBJ2-7; D remains ambiguous. The V gene lost 3 bases and the J gene lost 4 bases, with 7 bases spanning the gap. Germline-derived CDR1 and CDR2 are MDHEN and SYDVKM. The CDR3 has 12 amino acids.

The CDR3 loop reads CASSDWGQGDTEAFF. CDR3 nucleotides: TGTGCCAGCTCCGACTGGGGACAGGGGGACACTGAAGCTTTCTTT. This chain joins TRBV6-6 and TRBJ1-1; 11 bases fit TRBD1. Looked up from germline, CDR1 is MNHNY and CDR2 is SVGAGI (reference sequence). The V and J ends lost 8 bases and 3 bases, in that order; junction bases with no gene match: 8. CDR3 size: 15 residues.

The chain links TRBV11-2 to TRBJ2-7; D gene uncertain. V shed 0 bases and J shed 3 bases, with 6 bases lying between them. Germline CDR1 SGHAT, CDR2 FQNNGV. The CDR3 runs to 13 residues. CDR3 in amino acids: CASSLDTGYEQYF. The CDR3 DNA reads TGTGCCAGCAGCTTAGATACGGGCTACGAGCAGTACTTC.

The chain carries TRBV6-1 and TRBJ1-4, with D possibly TRBD1 on 5 matching bases. Trimming stripped 7 bases from V and 0 bases from J, with 9 bases between. Germline V gene data show CDR1 as MNHNS and CDR2 as SASEGT. The CDR3 consists of 14 residues. The CDR3 DNA sequence: TGTGCCAGCAAGGGGACGCCAACTAATGAAAAACTGTTTTTT. As protein: CASKGTPTNEKLFF.

This clone was seen a few times. The rearrangement links TRBV4-1 to TRBJ1-4; no clear D gene. Germline assignment: CDR1 MGHRA and CDR2 YSYEKL. The ends were cut back, 3 bases at V and 0 bases at J, with 8 bases in the middle. CDR3 length: 15 residues. CDR3 DNA: TGCGCCAGCAGCCATCGACTTACAACTAATGAAAAACTGTTTTTT. It translates to CASSHRLTTNEKLFF.

J is TRBJ1-3 and V is TRBV2, with a tentative D call TRBD1 (6 bases). The V gene's germline CDR1 is SNHLY and CDR2 FYNNEI. The CDR3 runs 17 residues. Trimming cost V 6 bases and J 0 bases, with 18 bases left between them. CDR3 in amino acids: CASRGRGGRISGNTIYF. The CDR3 DNA reads as TGTGCCAGCAGGGGGCGAGGGGGACGGATCTCTGGAAACACCATATATTTT.

The CDR3 sequence: CASSQDLAEHSGNTIYF. The CDR3 region has the DNA TGCGCCAGCAGCCAAGATCTGGCAGAGCACTCTGGAAACACCATATATTTT. The genes are TRBV4-3 and TRBJ1-3; D remains unclear. Germline CDR1 reads LGHNA; CDR2 reads YSLEER. V was clipped by 0 bases and J by 0 bases, with 12 bases between them. The CDR3 has 17 amino acids.

This chain connects TRBV18 to TRBJ1-4; D is uncertain. The germline gives CDR1 KGHSH, CDR2 LQKENI. The V gene lost 4 bases and the J gene lost 0 bases, with 9 bases spanning the gap. There are 15 residues in the CDR3. CDR3: CASSQELATNEKLFF. The CDR3 DNA follows: TGTGCCAGCTCACAGGAACTTGCAACTAATGAAAAACTGTTTTTT.

V is TRBV9 and J is TRBJ2-7, with 8 positions matching TRBD2. The germline CDR1 and CDR2 sequences are SGDLS and YYNGEE. Trimming took 0 bases from V and 0 from J; bases not matched to a gene: 11. The CDR3 has 18 amino acids. CDR3 DNA: TGTGCCAGCAGCGTAGGATTAATCGGCGGGAGGCTCTCCTACGAGCAGTACTTC. This encodes CASSVGLIGGRLSYEQYF.

In nucleotides, the CDR3 is TGTGCCAGCAGAAAGGATCTAGCGGGCAGCTCCTACAATGAGCAGTTCTTC. Translated: CASRKDLAGSSYNEQFF. The J gene is TRBJ2-1, the V gene TRBV25-1; 8 bases match TRBD2. Germline V gene data show CDR1 as MGHDK and CDR2 as SYGVNS. V dropped 6 bases and J dropped 0; count of bases not matched to a gene: 10. The CDR3 is 17 residues long.

The gene calls are TRBV7-9 and TRBJ1-1; D is undetermined. Germline lookup yields CDR1 SEHNR and CDR2 FQNEAQ (reference sequence). This CDR3 region has 14 residues. V lost 2 bases and J 0 bases, leaving 7 bases between the germline ends. The CDR3 protein is CASSLMTVNTEAFF. Written as DNA, the CDR3 is TGTGCCAGCAGCTTAATGACGGTGAACACTGAAGCTTTCTTT.

The V and J genes are TRBV11-1 and TRBJ2-2; D unresolved. Looked up from germline, CDR1 is SGHAT and CDR2 is FQDESV (reference sequence). Trimming left V 1 base short and J 7 bases short, with 7 bases between. The CDR3 consists of 13 residues. Written as DNA, the CDR3 is TGTGCCAGCAGCTTAGGGAGTAACGGGGAGCTGTTTTTT. Translated, it gives CASSLGSNGELFF.

The gene calls are TRBV7-8 and TRBJ2-7; tentatively, D is TRBD1 (6 bases). Trimming shortened V by 5 bases and J by 2 bases, and 16 bases separated the two germline ends. Germline CDR1 is SGHVS and CDR2 is FQNEAQ. There are 15 residues in the CDR3. Here the CDR3 reads CASSQNRDKTYEQYF. The CDR3 bases are TGTGCCAGCAGCCAAAACCGGGACAAGACCTACGAGCAGTACTTC.

The chain combines TRBV5-6 with TRBJ2-3; 12 nucleotides match TRBD2. From germline, CDR1 is SGHDT and CDR2 YYEEEE. CDR3 length: 15 residues. J lost 0 bases, V lost 7 bases, and 3 bases had no gene match. For the CDR3, the DNA is TGTGCCAGCCGTCTAGCGGGGGGGAGCACAGATACGCAGTATTTT. This translates into CASRLAGGSTDTQYF.

The chain employs TRBV11-3 and TRBJ2-1; 14 bases agree with TRBD2. Trimming removed 5 bases from V and 8 bases from J; junction bases left unmatched: 17. CDR1 and CDR2 from the germline V gene are SGHNT and YENEEA. The CDR3 runs 19 residues. The chain's CDR3 is CASSVGGLAGVRVADEQFF. The CDR3 DNA sequence: TGTGCCAGCAGCGTCGGGGGACTAGCGGGAGTTCGGGTGGCCGATGAGCAGTTCTTC.

This chain uses TRBV14 with TRBJ2-3; possibly TRBD1 or TRBD2 for D (5 bases each). The germline gives CDR1 SGHDN, CDR2 FVKESK. This CDR3 has 15 residues. The V gene lost 9 bases and the J gene lost 0 bases, with 16 bases spanning the gap. In DNA, the CDR3 is TGTGCCAGTCGGATGGGGACCCATAGCACAGATACGCAGTATTTT. This gives the protein CASRMGTHSTDTQYF.

The chain carries TRBV18 and TRBJ2-5; no clear D gene. The CDR3 runs 14 residues. The V gene's germline CDR1 is KGHSH and CDR2 LQKENI. V lost 2 bases, J lost 0 bases, and 7 bases lay in between. CDR3 nucleotide sequence: TGTGCCAGCTCACCAACTTTCAACCAAGAGACCCAGTACTTC. It encodes CASSPTFNQETQYF.

The V gene is TRBV7-2, the J gene TRBJ1-2; D is perhaps TRBD1 (6 bases). V lost 5 bases and J 4 bases, leaving 11 bases between the germline ends. Germline CDR1 SGHTA, CDR2 FQGNSA. This CDR3 has 13 amino acids. CDR3 loop: CASSTRDTYGYTF. CDR3 DNA sequence: TGTGCCAGCAGCACCCGGGACACCTATGGCTACACCTTC.

This clone was observed a single time. The chain has TRBV2 and TRBJ2-1, with 7 bases fitting TRBD2. Germline V gene sequence: CDR1 SNHLY, CDR2 FYNNEI. The CDR3 length is 13 residues. V was clipped by 6 bases and J by 5 bases; unmatched bases: 4. The CDR3 DNA reads as TGTGCCAGCAGCCAGGGAGGGCACAATGAGCAGTTCTTC. Its translation is CASSQGGHNEQFF. Full variable domain (missing parts from reference TRBV2 and TRBJ2-1): EPEVTQTPSHQVTQMGQEVILRCVPISNHLYFYWYRQILGQKVEFLVSFYNNEISEKSEIFDDQFSVERPDGSNFTLKIRSTKLEDSAMYFCASSQGGHNEQFFGPGTRLTVL.

As DNA, the CDR3 is TGTGCCAGCAGCTTAACAAAGGCTGCAAACTATGGCTACACCTTC. This gives the protein CASSLTKAANYGYTF. This chain uses TRBV7-9 with TRBJ1-2; D is unresolved. Trimming stripped 2 bases from V and 2 bases from J, with 12 bases between. This CDR3 region has 15 residues. CDR1 is SEHNR and CDR2 is FQNEAQ in the germline V gene (reference sequence). Complete variable domain (other parts from reference TRBV7-9 and TRBJ1-2): DTGVSQNPRHKITKRGQNVTFRCDPISEHNRLYWYRQTLGQGPEFLTYFQNEAQLEKSRLLSDRFSAERPKGSFSTLEIQRTEQGDSAMYLCASSLTKAANYGYTFGSGTRLTVV.

The chain uses TRBV6-6 and TRBJ2-1; D is perhaps TRBD2 (6 bases). The CDR3 has 15 residues. V gave up 4 bases and J gave up 0 bases, with 10 bases separating them. Germline lookup yields CDR1 MNHNY and CDR2 SVGAGI (reference sequence). DNA of the CDR3: TGTGCCAGCAGTTTCAAGCGGGCCTCCTACAATGAGCAGTTCTTC. Translation: CASSFKRASYNEQFF.